Here is one T cell receptor (beta chain) with its context. Its antigen has not been determined. From its cysteine to its phenylalanine, the CDR3 spans 18 amino acids. No DNA appears here. The germline V gene yields MNHEY for CDR1 and SVGAGI for CDR2. Sequencing instrument: Illumina HiSeq 2000. TCR beta cDNA libraries were made by 5'RACE template switching that added a universal primer site and unique molecular identifiers. cDNA synthesis was primed from the TCR beta constant segment and was followed by two successive PCR amplification steps. On the study's bioinformatics: MIGEC was used to demultiplex reads and group reads by UMI, and MiTCR was used to assemble and quantify clonotypes. To remove erroneous sequences, TCR cDNA sequences were retained only when supported by two or more reads. The tcR package was used for downstream repertoire analysis, and clonotypes were matched across fractions by CDR3 nucleotide sequence plus V segment. VDJmatch was used to annotate antigen specificity against VDJdb, with one amino acid substitution in CDR3 permitted. TCRdb reprocessed the reads; each CDR3 protein sequence makes one entry, and DNA is unavailable. TCRdb's processing, not the study's, gives the V and J calls here. The sample's records list about 460,000 distinct CDR3 sequences. Of the sample, more than 1.4% is held by the ten largest clones.

To determine HCMV serostatus, a commercial ELISA kit was used to detect HCMV-specific IgG in serum. Peripheral blood mononuclear cells were isolated from blood by Ficoll density gradient centrifugation. The record originates from a study of T cells expressing NK-cell markers (dated by TCRdb to the early 2020s). Regarding the complete study: TCR beta-chain repertoires were profiled in sorted CD3+CD56+NKG2C+, CD3+CD56+NKG2C- and CD3+CD56-NKG2C+ T-cell subsets from about 8 donors. Among the eight sequenced donors, only one was HCMV-seronegative, while the other seven were HCMV-seropositive. The study sequenced eight donors, all healthy volunteers chosen at random: three men and five women. Libraries were sequenced as 2 x 150 bp reads on Illumina HiSeq 2000/2500, MiSeq or NextSeq.

Overall study outcomes, separate from this receptor: Whether the expanded NKG2C-expressing T cell clones were specific for HCMV antigens was left unclear. In about six donors, the dominant CD3+CD56+NKG2C+ clonotypes were found to rank among the top 10 CD8+ clonotypes and to make up 1.0-7.0% of CD8+ T cells. Those dominant clonotypes were again the most abundant among CD3+CD56-NKG2C+ cells in a handful of donors, at about 25-65%.

The chain employs TRBV6-5 and TRBJ1-4; TCRdb names TRBD1, which stays unverified in the absence of DNA. Material: blood T cells: a sorted CD56 or NKG2C T cell subset, CD4+ or CD8+ T cells, or bulk PBMC T cells (not recorded which). The source is a woman aged 50 to 65 in good health. Donor details come from another sample of the same person, matched by shared clones. CDR3 sequence: CASSYARQTPGGDEKLFF.